This T cell receptor (beta chain) was documented in a study of vaccination effects on CD4 cells after COVID-19. A word on this clone: Its antigen remains unknown.

Viral peptide pool expansion of antigen-specific CD4+ T cells preceded sequencing in the ViraFEST assay. After roughly 11 days in culture, the CD4+ T cells were isolated. The individual was infected with SARS-CoV-2 between March and December 2020, as confirmed by PCR. Germline V gene sequence: CDR1 LGHNA, CDR2 YSLEER. V lost 5 bases and J 4 bases, leaving 12 bases between the germline ends. This CDR3 comprises 15 residues. Profiling relied on immunoSEQ multiplex PCR, and the TCRdb table lists in-frame clones only, not all of them. This repertoire shows roughly 35,000 clones, around 73% found once; its top ten account for about 17%.

This receptor was taken from a human donor who had a prior SARS-CoV-2 infection. Here the sequenced sample was CD4+ T cells from PBMCs cultured with HCoV-NL63 spike peptides, taken before COVID-19 vaccination. The genes are TRBV4-3 and TRBJ2-6; perhaps D is TRBD1 or TRBD2 (5 bases each). As DNA, the CDR3 is TGCGCCAGCAGCAATGGGGGATCAGGGGCCAACGTCCTGACTTTC. Translation: CASSNGGSGANVLTF.